Each of the 21 T cell receptor beta chains below was sequenced from the same sample in a study of T cell responses to AZD1222 COVID-19 vaccine (dated by TCRdb to the early 2020s). Library construction relied on the immunoSEQ multiplex PCR assay. In TCRdb, the immuneACCESS table is reduced to in-frame sequences with V and J assigned. These tables do not hold every clone; where another copy was compared, an unresolved V gene accounts for under half, and the others remain unexplained. This sample is represented by approximately 200,000 clones; roughly 93% of them were singletons. The ten largest make up 9.2% of the sample. Interpreted using the paper, the time point label stands for: baseline before first vaccination. The specimen comprised peripheral blood, sampled on day 0 of AZD1222 vaccination. These receptors were collected from an adult in good health.

This chain links TRBV3-1 (or the pseudogene TRBV3-2) with TRBJ2-1, with 10 bases fitting TRBD2. V shed 1 base and J 3 bases; nucleotides not matched to a gene: 9. The germline V gene has CDR1 LGHDT and CDR2 YNNKEL (reference sequence). The CDR3 covers 18 residues. The CDR3 DNA sequence: TGTGCCAGCAGCCAAGGGGGGACTAGCGTGAGGTTCTACAATGAGCAGTTCTTC. Protein sequence: CASSQGGTSVRFYNEQFF.

The chain combines TRBV2 with TRBJ1-1; TRBD1 might be the D (6 bases). V was trimmed by 7 bases and J by 2 bases, leaving 17 bases between them. This CDR3 contains 15 residues. The V gene's germline CDR1 is SNHLY and CDR2 FYNNEI. CDR3 DNA sequence: TGTGCCAGCAAAGTGGGGGACACAACCAACACTGAAGCTTTCTTT. Translation: CASKVGDTTNTEAFF. The full variable domain, completed using reference TRBV2 and TRBJ1-1, is EPEVTQTPSHQVTQMGQEVILRCVPISNHLYFYWYRQILGQKVEFLVSFYNNEISEKSEIFDDQFSVERPDGSNFTLKIRSTKLEDSAMYFCASKVGDTTNTEAFFGQGTRLTVV.

This clone was seen only once. The chain has TRBV28 and TRBJ1-6, with D possibly being TRBD1 (5 bases). This CDR3 has 14 residues. The germline V gene encodes CDR1 MDHEN and CDR2 SYDVKM. The V gene lost 5 bases and the J gene lost 13 bases, with 18 bases spanning the gap. CDR3 in DNA: TGTGCCAGCAGTCGCCACACCGGGACTAGCCCCCTCCACTTT. Translating it yields CASSRHTGTSPLHF.

The chain employs TRBV5-1 and TRBJ2-1, with 11 bases aligning to TRBD1. Per germline, CDR1 SGHRS and CDR2 YFSETQ. Unmatched junction bases numbered 3, after V lost 0 bases and J lost 7 bases. The CDR3 runs to 15 residues. In nucleotides, the CDR3 is TGCGCCAGCAGCTTGGTGGGACAGGGGGTTAATGAGCAGTTCTTC. Translated: CASSLVGQGVNEQFF.

This chain uses TRBV11-2 with TRBJ1-4, with D unresolved. Trimming removed 1 base from V and 7 bases from J, with 13 bases in between. Germline V gene lookup returns CDR1 SGHAT and CDR2 FQNNGV. This CDR3 is 15 amino acids long. DNA for the CDR3: TGTGCCAGCAGCTTAGGGGCAGGTTCCGGTGAAAAACTGTTTTTT. As protein: CASSLGAGSGEKLFF.

This clone was observed once. The chain is built from TRBV7-8 and TRBJ2-7; 8 bases match TRBD2. The CDR3 contains 14 residues. V shed 1 base, J shed 4 bases, and the junction held 3 bases outside the gene matches. Germline V CDR1 and CDR2: SGHVS, FQNEAQ. This chain's CDR3 is CASSLVRGAYEQYF. The CDR3 bases are TGTGCCAGCAGCTTAGTGCGGGGGGCTTACGAGCAGTACTTC.

The rearrangement uses TRBV14 and TRBJ2-1; 7 nucleotides agree with TRBD1. Germline CDR1 and CDR2: SGHDN and FVKESK. After removal of 4 bases from V and 5 bases from J, the junction contained 14 bases not matched to a gene. CDR3 length: 17 amino acids. CDR3 in DNA: TGTGCCAGCAGCCTCGACAGGGCTGGTACACACGACAATGAGCAGTTCTTC. Its translation: CASSLDRAGTHDNEQFF.

The chain joins TRBV6-5 to TRBJ1-1; a possible D gene is TRBD1 (5 bases). Trimming cost V 8 bases and J 10 bases, with 14 bases left between them. CDR3 length: 11 amino acids. Germline V CDR1 and CDR2: MNHEY, SVGAGI. As DNA, the CDR3 is TGTGCCAGCGCGTTGGGGGAAAGAGCTTTCTTT. Protein: CASALGERAFF.

The rearrangement uses TRBV7-9 and TRBJ1-5; a weak D match, TRBD1 (6 bases). Germline assignment: CDR1 SEHNR and CDR2 FQNEAQ (reference sequence). V was clipped by 1 base and J by 4 bases, with 11 bases between them. The CDR3 length is 15 residues. The CDR3 reads CASSLGTDFNQPQHF. CDR3 coding DNA: TGTGCCAGCAGCTTAGGGACAGATTTTAATCAGCCCCAGCATTTT.

The rearrangement uses TRBV4-1 and TRBJ2-7; 7 bases line up with TRBD2. The germline V gene encodes CDR1 MGHRA and CDR2 YSYEKL. The CDR3 length is 15 residues. J lost 2 bases, V lost 2 bases, and 6 bases had no gene match. In DNA, the CDR3 is TGCGCCAGCAGCCAAACCATTGGGGGGGCCTACGAGCAGTACTTC. Its protein is CASSQTIGGAYEQYF.

The J gene is TRBJ2-2, the V gene TRBV19; possibly TRBD2 for D (6 bases). Germline values: CDR1 LNHDA, CDR2 SQIVND (reference sequence). Trimming cost V 3 bases and J 1 base, with 15 bases left between them. The CDR3 has 17 amino acids. CDR3 nucleotide sequence: TGTGCCAGTAGTATCGAAGAAACTAGCCGGAACACCGGGGAGCTGTTTTTT. It codes for CASSIEETSRNTGELFF.

V and J are TRBV30 and TRBJ2-7, with D hard to call. Germline V gene sequence: CDR1 GTSNPN, CDR2 SVGIG (reference sequence). V lost 1 base, J lost 2 bases, and 3 bases lay in between. The CDR3 runs 11 residues. CDR3 sequence: CAWSGPYEQYF. The DNA of the CDR3 is TGTGCCTGGAGTGGTCCCTACGAGCAGTACTTC.

The rearrangement joins TRBV10-1 to TRBJ2-7; D possibly corresponds to TRBD2 (6 bases). This CDR3 contains 16 residues. V was pared by 8 bases and J by 1 base, with 21 bases between. The germline V gene has CDR1 WNHNN and CDR2 SYGVQD (reference sequence). The CDR3 spells CASLLLGGTGSYEQYF. In DNA, the CDR3 is TGCGCCAGCCTCCTTTTGGGCGGGACGGGGTCCTACGAGCAGTACTTC.

The chain has TRBV19 and TRBJ2-1; maybe TRBD1 (5 bases). Per germline, CDR1 LNHDA and CDR2 SQIVND (reference sequence). The CDR3 length is 14 residues. Trimming took 6 bases from V and 8 from J, leaving 17 bases between them. CDR3 sequence (DNA): TGTGCCAGTAGCCAGGGCTGGGCCTTGGATGAGCAGTTCTTC. As protein: CASSQGWALDEQFF.

CDR3 nucleotide sequence: TGTGCCAGCAGTCAGACAGGTATAGGTAACGATGAGCAGTTCTTC. Translation gives CASSQTGIGNDEQFF. The chain employs TRBV28 and TRBJ2-1; possible D gene TRBD1, 6 bases. The CDR3 contains 15 residues. Germline assignment: CDR1 MDHEN and CDR2 SYDVKM. Trimming pared 5 bases from V and 8 bases from J, leaving 19 bases between.

This sequence joins TRBV5-1 and TRBJ2-1, with D possibly being TRBD2 (5 bases). Per germline, CDR1 SGHRS and CDR2 YFSETQ. This CDR3 spans 15 amino acids. Trimming pared 5 bases from V and 5 bases from J, leaving 17 bases between. The CDR3 protein is CASRLVGGRNNEQFF. CDR3 bases: TGCGCCAGCAGATTAGTCGGAGGCCGGAACAATGAGCAGTTCTTC.

This CDR3 reads CASSLQGRLSGEQFF. DNA of the CDR3: TGTGCCAGCAGTTTACAAGGACGTTTGAGCGGGGAGCAGTTCTTC. The chain carries TRBV27 and TRBJ2-1, with TRBD2 as a possible D gene (6 bases). The V end was cut by 2 bases, the J end by 10 bases, with 18 bases between. The CDR3 sequence is 15 residues long. Germline V gene data show CDR1 as MNHEY and CDR2 as SMNVEV (reference sequence).

The chain employs TRBV28 and TRBJ2-5; weak D call: TRBD1 (6 bases). The germline gives CDR1 MDHEN, CDR2 SYDVKM. This CDR3 comprises 16 residues. V shed 5 bases and J shed 3 bases, with 19 bases lying between them. The CDR3 is CASSTRGDRFKETQYF. The CDR3 nucleotides are TGTGCCAGCAGTACCAGGGGCGACCGCTTTAAAGAGACCCAGTACTTC.

The gene calls are TRBV24-1 and TRBJ2-5; 8 bases map to TRBD1. CDR1 KGHDR and CDR2 SFDVKD come from the germline V gene. This CDR3 has 16 residues. V lost 2 bases to trimming and J lost 4 bases; unmatched junction nucleotides: 8. The CDR3 loop is CATSDWVTGAAETQYF. The CDR3 region has the DNA TGTGCCACCAGTGATTGGGTGACAGGGGCGGCAGAGACCCAGTACTTC.

The gene calls are TRBV28 and TRBJ1-6; D may be TRBD1 (5 bases). Germline CDR1 MDHEN, CDR2 SYDVKM. This CDR3 comprises 14 residues. V was trimmed by 4 bases and J by 7 bases, leaving 11 bases between them. For the CDR3, the DNA is TGTGCCAGCAGTTCGGGACCGTCGAATTCACCCCTCCACTTT. It yields the protein CASSSGPSNSPLHF.

There are a few counts of this clone. The chain couples TRBV6-5 to TRBJ2-1, with 13 bases lining up with TRBD2. The CDR3 has 14 amino acids. Germline loops: CDR1 MNHEY, CDR2 SVGAGI. V was clipped by 7 bases and J by 9 bases; unmatched bases: 6. CDR3 region: CASKTSGRAGEQFF. In DNA, the CDR3 is TGTGCCAGCAAAACTAGCGGGAGGGCAGGTGAGCAGTTCTTC.